One sample yielded the 29 T cell receptor beta chains listed below, sequenced in a study of blood T cell repertoires in COVID-19. Generated by immunoSEQ multiplex PCR, the TCRdb table keeps only in-frame clones and is missing some. The sample lists fewer than 200,000 clones; approximately 84% were seen once. The sequenced material came from PBMCs or T cells enriched from blood (not recorded which). These TCRs come from a man in his fifties or sixties who had recovered from COVID-19.

This chain links TRBV7-2 with TRBJ2-7; the D gene is possibly TRBD2 (6 bases). The germline V gene encodes CDR1 SGHTA and CDR2 FQGNSA. V was clipped by 4 bases and J by 6 bases, with 13 bases between them. CDR3 length: 13 residues. In nucleotides, the CDR3 is TGTGCCAGCAGCTCCAATCCCGGGGGCGAGCAGTACTTC. The encoded protein is CASSSNPGGEQYF.

This clone was observed a single time. The V and J genes are TRBV7-9 and TRBJ1-1; D perhaps matches TRBD1 (5 bases). CDR3 size: 14 residues. Germline CDR1 and CDR2: SEHNR and FQNEAQ (reference sequence). The germline V and J ends were trimmed by 3 bases and 2 bases, with 10 bases remaining between them. The CDR3 region is CASSFLRVNTEAFF. Here the CDR3 DNA reads TGTGCCAGCAGCTTCCTCAGGGTCAACACTGAAGCTTTCTTT.

The genes are TRBV7-2 and TRBJ2-2, with TRBD1 matching 8 bases. The CDR3 covers 17 residues. Germline V gives CDR1 SGHTA, CDR2 FQGNSA. The V segment lost 2 bases and the J segment 5 bases; nucleotides outside the gene matches: 10. In nucleotides, the CDR3 is TGTGCCAGCAGCTTAACCTTCGGACAGGGTAAAACCGGGGAGCTGTTTTTT. Translated: CASSLTFGQGKTGELFF.

This chain links TRBV14 with TRBJ1-1, with D perhaps matching TRBD1 (6 bases). Deletions cut 1 base from V and 3 bases from J, with 12 bases between. The CDR3 runs 15 residues. Germline V lookup: CDR1 SGHDN, CDR2 FVKESK. The DNA of the CDR3 is TGTGCCAGCAGCCAAGCTCGACAGGCGGACACTGAAGCTTTCTTT. Translated: CASSQARQADTEAFF.

The V call is TRBV7-2, the J call TRBJ2-7; 8 nucleotides align to TRBD2. The CDR3 covers 15 residues. The junction had 9 bases not matched to a gene; V was cut back by 5 bases and J by 3 bases. Looked up from germline, CDR1 is SGHTA and CDR2 is FQGNSA. CDR3 in amino acids: CASSPIAGPSYEQYF. The CDR3 coding sequence is TGTGCCAGCAGCCCTATAGCGGGACCGAGCTACGAGCAGTACTTC.

This clone was seen only once. V is TRBV7-2 and J is TRBJ1-1, with D perhaps TRBD1 (5 bases). This CDR3 region has 13 residues. Germline V gives CDR1 SGHTA, CDR2 FQGNSA. Trimming pared 5 bases from V and 7 bases from J, leaving 14 bases between. The CDR3 nucleotides are TGTGCCAGCAGCCCGGACCGGAGGGGTGAAGCTTTCTTT. Translating gives CASSPDRRGEAFF.

This chain uses TRBV19 with TRBJ1-5, with D uncertain. Germline assignment: CDR1 LNHDA and CDR2 SQIVND (reference sequence). CDR3 length: 14 residues. V lost 2 bases and J lost 6, with 11 bases in between. The CDR3 sequence: CASSINEVGQPQHF. CDR3 nucleotides: TGTGCCAGTAGTATAAATGAGGTGGGTCAGCCCCAGCATTTT.

This chain links TRBV19 with TRBJ2-7; 11 bases are a match to TRBD2. Germline-derived CDR1 and CDR2 are LNHDA and SQIVND (reference sequence). The CDR3 has 16 amino acids. V was clipped by 4 bases and J by 0 bases; unmatched bases: 5. CDR3: CASSTSSGGYSYEQYF. The CDR3 bases are TGTGCCAGTAGTACCTCTAGCGGGGGGTACTCCTACGAGCAGTACTTC.

The chain couples TRBV28 to TRBJ1-4; 9 bases agree with TRBD1. The CDR3 has 15 amino acids. CDR1 MDHEN and CDR2 SYDVKM come from the germline V gene. V shed 6 bases and J 8 bases; nucleotides not matched to a gene: 10. The CDR3 sequence is CASRSPGQGTEKLFF. The CDR3 DNA is TGTGCCAGCAGGTCGCCGGGACAGGGTACGGAAAAACTGTTTTTT.

This clone appeared many times. The rearrangement links TRBV28 to TRBJ1-2, with TRBD1 matching 9 bases. Germline-derived CDR1 and CDR2 are MDHEN and SYDVKM. CDR3 length: 13 residues. After removal of 10 bases from V and 2 bases from J, the junction contained 5 bases not matched to a gene. CDR3 protein: CAIETGGNYGYTF. CDR3 DNA sequence: TGTGCCATAGAGACAGGGGGGAACTATGGCTACACCTTC.

The V and J genes are TRBV5-1 and TRBJ2-3, with a tentative D call TRBD2 (5 bases). Deletions cut 2 bases from V and 4 bases from J, with 11 bases between. This CDR3 comprises 14 residues. Per germline, CDR1 SGHRS and CDR2 YFSETQ. The CDR3 bases are TGCGCCAGCAGCTTCGGCCTAGCCCCAGATACGCAGTATTTT. Amino acid sequence: CASSFGLAPDTQYF. Together with reference TRBV5-1 and TRBJ2-3, the CDR3 gives the full variable domain: KAGVTQTPRYLIKTRGQQVTLSCSPISGHRSVSWYQQTPGQGLQFLFEYFSETQRNKGNFPGRFSGRQFSNSRSEMNVSTLELGDSALYLCASSFGLAPDTQYFGPGTRLTVL.

The chain recombines TRBV6-5 with TRBJ1-6, with 11 bases aligning to TRBD1. Germline V gives CDR1 MNHEY, CDR2 SVGAGI. The V gene end was trimmed by 4 bases and the J gene end by 10 bases; junction bases not matched to a gene: 9. CDR3 length: 16 residues. The DNA for the CDR3 is TGTGCCAGCAGTTTAACCCGGGACAGGGGGAAATCACCCCTCCACTTT. It encodes CASSLTRDRGKSPLHF.

A single count supports this clone. The J gene is TRBJ1-6, the V gene TRBV2; D gene ambiguous. CDR1 and CDR2 (germline): SNHLY, FYNNEI. With 4 bases removed from V and 7 bases from J, the gap between germline ends came to 11 bases. CDR3 length: 14 residues. CDR3 amino acids: CASSAGSSNSPLHF. In nucleotides, the CDR3 is TGTGCCAGCAGTGCCGGGTCGTCAAATTCACCCCTCCACTTT.

The chain links TRBV5-1 to TRBJ1-3, with 8 positions matching TRBD1. J gave up 2 bases and V 3 bases, and 1 base lay outside the gene matches. The CDR3 covers 14 residues. Germline V gene sequence: CDR1 SGHRS, CDR2 YFSETQ. In DNA form, the CDR3 reads TGCGCCAGCAGCTGGACAGGGACTGGAAACACCATATATTTT. This codes for CASSWTGTGNTIYF. Filled out from reference TRBV5-1 and TRBJ1-3, the complete variable domain reads KAGVTQTPRYLIKTRGQQVTLSCSPISGHRSVSWYQQTPGQGLQFLFEYFSETQRNKGNFPGRFSGRQFSNSRSEMNVSTLELGDSALYLCASSWTGTGNTIYFGEGSWLTVV.

V and J are TRBV27 and TRBJ1-1; no definite D call. CDR3 length: 12 residues. Deletions cut 5 bases from V and 0 bases from J, with 4 bases between. Germline V lookup: CDR1 MNHEY, CDR2 SMNVEV (reference sequence). This chain's CDR3 is CASSRVNTEAFF. The CDR3 coding sequence is TGTGCCAGCAGTCGTGTGAACACTGAAGCTTTCTTT.

The chain combines TRBV28 with TRBJ1-2; D is ambiguous. V was trimmed by 10 bases and J by 2 bases, leaving 14 bases between them. CDR3 length equals 13 residues. Germline CDR1 is MDHEN and CDR2 is SYDVKM. The CDR3 nucleotides are TGTGCCACGGGTTGGGGAGCCAACTATGGCTACACCTTC. It encodes CATGWGANYGYTF.

The V and J genes are TRBV28 and TRBJ1-2; 9 nucleotides line up with TRBD1. Germline assignment: CDR1 MDHEN and CDR2 SYDVKM. Unmatched junction bases numbered 9, after V lost 6 bases and J lost 7 bases. This CDR3 comprises 14 residues. The CDR3 region is CASRGQGGIVGYTF. Here the CDR3 DNA reads TGTGCCAGCAGGGGACAGGGAGGTATCGTTGGCTACACCTTC.

The chain is built from TRBV19 and TRBJ1-4; weak D call: TRBD1 (5 bases). The CDR3 is 16 amino acids. The ends were cut back, 2 bases at V and 2 bases at J, with 12 bases in the middle. Germline loops: CDR1 LNHDA, CDR2 SQIVND (reference sequence). The CDR3 DNA sequence: TGTGCCAGTAGTATACCCGGGGGTGGCACTAATGAAAAACTGTTTTTT. It yields the protein CASSIPGGGTNEKLFF.

Only one count was recorded for this clone. The chain carries TRBV4-1 and TRBJ1-2; D is undetermined. Germline CDR1 MGHRA, CDR2 YSYEKL. Trimming shortened V by 1 base and J by 3 bases, and 21 bases separated the two germline ends. The CDR3 runs to 18 residues. CDR3 bases: TGCGCCAGCAGCCAAGTCCCGGCTTCTCCCGTAGCCCACTATGGCTACACCTTC. Translating it yields CASSQVPASPVAHYGYTF.

The V and J genes are TRBV5-1 and TRBJ1-3; D gene uncertain. The germline V gene encodes CDR1 SGHRS and CDR2 YFSETQ. The CDR3 has 14 residues. Trimming stripped 0 bases from V and 12 bases from J, with 16 bases between. DNA of the CDR3: TGCGCCAGCAGCTTGGAGGTGGGCGCCCGGGGCATATATTTT. It encodes CASSLEVGARGIYF.

The rearrangement links TRBV6-5 to TRBJ1-6, with a weak D call TRBD1 (5 bases). CDR1 is MNHEY and CDR2 is SVGAGI in the germline V gene. V lost 2 bases to trimming and J lost 9 bases, with 17 bases between them. The CDR3 extends over 16 amino acids. Here the CDR3 reads CASSYERQFFGSPLHF. The CDR3 bases are TGTGCCAGCAGTTACGAGCGACAGTTCTTCGGTTCACCCCTCCACTTT.

The genes are TRBV10-3 and TRBJ1-5; 7 positions agree with TRBD1. Germline V gene lookup returns CDR1 ENHRY and CDR2 SYGVKD. With 8 bases clipped from V and 3 bases from J, the junction kept 4 bases outside the gene matches. The CDR3 runs to 13 residues. CDR3 in amino acids: CAIGTGVNQPQHF. The CDR3 DNA reads as TGTGCCATCGGAACAGGGGTCAATCAGCCCCAGCATTTT.

This rearrangement joins TRBV27 to TRBJ2-1, with D tentatively TRBD2 (6 bases). The germline CDR1 and CDR2 sequences are MNHEY and SMNVEV (reference sequence). V dropped 3 bases and J dropped 4 bases, with 7 bases sitting between them. The CDR3 runs to 13 residues. The CDR3 loop reads CASSFRGYNEQFF. Here the CDR3 DNA reads TGTGCCAGCAGTTTTCGGGGGTACAATGAGCAGTTCTTC.

The chain uses TRBV5-3 and TRBJ1-6; 7 bases match TRBD1. TRBV5-3 belongs to the ORF category, with a function that is uncertain. The CDR3 sequence is 15 residues long. V shed 3 bases and J 7 bases; nucleotides not matched to a gene: 7. The DNA for the CDR3 is TGTGCCAGAAGCTGTACCCGGGACAGAAATTCACCCCTCCACTTT. Protein sequence: CARSCTRDRNSPLHF.

CDR3 in DNA: TGTGCCAGCAGTGGTAGAACCGGGACAGAGGGGAACGGGGAGCTGTTTTTT. It translates to CASSGRTGTEGNGELFF. The chain joins TRBV6-1 to TRBJ2-2; TRBD1 agrees at 7 bases. J was trimmed by 7 bases and V by 4 bases; bases with no gene match: 15. Germline V CDR1 and CDR2: MNHNS, SASEGT. The CDR3 contains 17 residues.

V is TRBV7-9 and J is TRBJ2-1, with 7 bases lining up with TRBD1. The junction had 5 bases not matched to a gene; V was cut back by 4 bases and J by 2 bases. Germline lookup yields CDR1 SEHNR and CDR2 FQNEAQ (reference sequence). CDR3 size: 15 residues. The DNA for the CDR3 is TGTGCCAGCAGCTCCCGACAGGGCCCCTACAATGAGCAGTTCTTC. It specifies CASSSRQGPYNEQFF.

The gene calls are TRBV19 and TRBJ1-2; D is uncertain. This CDR3 comprises 14 residues. Germline V gene data show CDR1 as LNHDA and CDR2 as SQIVND (reference sequence). Trimming took 8 bases from V and 0 from J, leaving 13 bases between them. The CDR3 protein is CASRKGGSNYGYTF. The CDR3 region has the DNA TGTGCCAGTCGGAAGGGAGGATCTAACTATGGCTACACCTTC.

In its sample, this clone was seen once. The rearrangement links TRBV10-3 to TRBJ2-6; D is perhaps TRBD2 (6 bases). The CDR3 spans 15 residues. CDR1 and CDR2 from the germline V gene are ENHRY and SYGVKD. V was pared by 2 bases and J by 4 bases, with 9 bases between. The CDR3 reads CAISEREAGANVLTF. The DNA for the CDR3 is TGTGCCATCAGTGAGAGGGAGGCCGGGGCCAACGTCCTGACTTTC.

The chain employs TRBV5-1 and TRBJ2-7; TRBD1 agrees at 8 bases. Germline CDR1 SGHRS, CDR2 YFSETQ. V shed 0 bases and J 2 bases; nucleotides not matched to a gene: 4. This CDR3 contains 15 residues. CDR3: CASSLGTGGAYEQYF. The DNA of the CDR3 is TGCGCCAGCAGCTTGGGAACAGGGGGAGCCTACGAGCAGTACTTC.